This T cell receptor (beta chain) was captured by sequencing in a study of beta chain features in type 1 diabetes. Study-level findings and limits: Researchers reported that naive, central memory and Treg TCRB repertoires appeared more similar in patients than in healthy donors. Insertions at VDJ junctions were less frequent in type 1 diabetes patients. These patients also deleted more nucleotides at the same junctions. Sequencing of cDNA might inflate the share of cells that strongly express TCR.

Concerning this clone itself: Its antigen is unknown.

Since all of the isolated RNA was reverse transcribed, expressed TCRB transcripts were what got sequenced. Measured with immunoSEQ multiplex PCR; TCRdb has only the in-frame clones, and not every one. The sample yields over 300,000 clones, less than 9.5% seen once. The receptor comes from a young woman in good health. The sequenced sample was central memory CD4+ T cells from blood.

The CDR3 is CASRRTGLGPDTQYF. The CDR3 DNA reads TGTGCCAGCAGGAGAACGGGACTAGGTCCAGATACGCAGTATTTT. This chain links TRBV6-1 with TRBJ2-3; 8 positions agree with TRBD2. Germline CDR1 is MNHNS and CDR2 is SASEGT. This CDR3 has 15 residues. Trimming at V came to 6 bases and at J to 4 bases, leaving 9 bases not matched to a gene.